This TCR beta chain was profiled in a study of CDR3 diversity in severe acne. The V gene end was trimmed by 3 bases and the J gene end by 5 bases; junction bases not matched to a gene: 7. CDR3 size: 17 residues. Germline V lookup: CDR1 SGHDN, CDR2 FVKESK. TCRdb re-called the PCR reads through MiXCR, storing one row per CDR3 protein. The table includes about 84,000 distinct CDR3 sequences, about 54% detected once. This clonotype was counted many times. Material for sequencing was blood. This chain joins TRBV14 and TRBJ1-6, with 10 bases matching TRBD1. The sequence derives from a male donor in good health, without acne. Here the CDR3 reads CASSHRQGAKDNSPLHF. Here the CDR3 DNA reads TGTGCCAGCAGCCACAGACAGGGGGCGAAGGATAATTCACCCCTCCACTTT.